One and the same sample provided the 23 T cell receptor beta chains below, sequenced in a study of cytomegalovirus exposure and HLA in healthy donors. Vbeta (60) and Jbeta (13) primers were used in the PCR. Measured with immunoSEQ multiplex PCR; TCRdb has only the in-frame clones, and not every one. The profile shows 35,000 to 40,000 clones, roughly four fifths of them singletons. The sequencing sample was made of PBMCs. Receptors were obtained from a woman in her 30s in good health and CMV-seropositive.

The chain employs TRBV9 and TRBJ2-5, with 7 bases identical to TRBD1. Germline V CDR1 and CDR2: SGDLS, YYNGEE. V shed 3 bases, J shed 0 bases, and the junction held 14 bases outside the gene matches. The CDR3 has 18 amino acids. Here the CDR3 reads CASSDSTNLGTDQETQYF. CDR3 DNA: TGTGCCAGCAGCGACTCAACGAACCTCGGGACAGACCAAGAGACCCAGTACTTC.

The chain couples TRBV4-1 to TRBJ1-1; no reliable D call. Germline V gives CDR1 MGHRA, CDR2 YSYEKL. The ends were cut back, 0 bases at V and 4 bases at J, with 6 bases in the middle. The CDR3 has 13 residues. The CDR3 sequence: CASSQDQFTEAFF. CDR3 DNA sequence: TGCGCCAGCAGCCAAGATCAGTTCACTGAAGCTTTCTTT.

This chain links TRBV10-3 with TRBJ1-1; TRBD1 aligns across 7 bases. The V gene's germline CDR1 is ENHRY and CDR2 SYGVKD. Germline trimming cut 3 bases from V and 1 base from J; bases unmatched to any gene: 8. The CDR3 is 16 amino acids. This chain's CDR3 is CAISESGRGENTEAFF. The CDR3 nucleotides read TGTGCCATCAGTGAAAGCGGCAGGGGGGAGAACACTGAAGCTTTCTTT.

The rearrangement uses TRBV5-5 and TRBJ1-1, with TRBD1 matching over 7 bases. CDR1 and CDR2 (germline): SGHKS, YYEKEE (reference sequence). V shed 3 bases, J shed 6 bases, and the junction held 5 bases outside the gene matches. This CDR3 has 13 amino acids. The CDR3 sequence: CASSWRTGSEAFF. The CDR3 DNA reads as TGTGCCAGCAGCTGGCGGACAGGCTCTGAAGCTTTCTTT.

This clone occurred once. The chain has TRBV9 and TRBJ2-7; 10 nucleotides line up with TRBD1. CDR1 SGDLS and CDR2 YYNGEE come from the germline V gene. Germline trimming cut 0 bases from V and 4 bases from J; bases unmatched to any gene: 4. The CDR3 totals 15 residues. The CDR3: CASSVGTGGGYEQYF. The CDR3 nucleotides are TGTGCCAGCAGCGTAGGGACAGGGGGGGGATACGAGCAGTACTTC.

CDR3 amino acids: CASSRDRGLWEQFF. The DNA of the CDR3 is TGTGCCAGCAGCAGGGACAGGGGGCTTTGGGAGCAGTTCTTC. The chain links TRBV2 to TRBJ2-1; 12 bases map to TRBD1. The germline gives CDR1 SNHLY, CDR2 FYNNEI. The CDR3 consists of 14 residues. J was trimmed by 10 bases and V by 6 bases; bases with no gene match: 7.

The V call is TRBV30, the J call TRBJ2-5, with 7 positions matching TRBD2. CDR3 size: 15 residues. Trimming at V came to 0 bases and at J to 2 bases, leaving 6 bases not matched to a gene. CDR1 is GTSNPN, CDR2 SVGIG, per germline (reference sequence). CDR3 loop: CAWSVGAGVQETQYF. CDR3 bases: TGTGCCTGGAGTGTAGGGGCGGGGGTTCAAGAGACCCAGTACTTC.

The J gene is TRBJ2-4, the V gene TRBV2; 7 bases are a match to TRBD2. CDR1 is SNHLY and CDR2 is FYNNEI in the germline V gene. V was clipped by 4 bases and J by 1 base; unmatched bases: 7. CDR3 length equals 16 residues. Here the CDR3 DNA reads TGTGCCAGCAGTGTGGCGGGAGTTCGGGCCAAAAACATTCAGTACTTC. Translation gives CASSVAGVRAKNIQYF.

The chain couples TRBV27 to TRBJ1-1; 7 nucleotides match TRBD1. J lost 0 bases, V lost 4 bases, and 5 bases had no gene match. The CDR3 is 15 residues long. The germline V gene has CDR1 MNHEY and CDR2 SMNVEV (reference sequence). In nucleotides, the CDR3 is TGTGCCAGCAGTTACGACAGGGCCTTGAACACTGAAGCTTTCTTT. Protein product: CASSYDRALNTEAFF.

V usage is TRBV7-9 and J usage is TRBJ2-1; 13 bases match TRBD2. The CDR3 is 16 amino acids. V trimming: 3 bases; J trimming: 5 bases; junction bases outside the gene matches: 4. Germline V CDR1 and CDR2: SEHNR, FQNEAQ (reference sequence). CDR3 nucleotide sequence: TGTGCCAGCAGCTTCCGGGGACTAGCGGGAAACAATGAGCAGTTCTTC. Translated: CASSFRGLAGNNEQFF.

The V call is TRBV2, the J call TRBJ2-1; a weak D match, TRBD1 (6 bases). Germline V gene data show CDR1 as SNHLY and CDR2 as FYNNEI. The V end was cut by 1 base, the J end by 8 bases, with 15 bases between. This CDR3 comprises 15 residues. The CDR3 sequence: CASSEDRSGVYEQFF. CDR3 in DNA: TGTGCCAGCAGTGAAGACAGGTCAGGGGTTTATGAGCAGTTCTTC.

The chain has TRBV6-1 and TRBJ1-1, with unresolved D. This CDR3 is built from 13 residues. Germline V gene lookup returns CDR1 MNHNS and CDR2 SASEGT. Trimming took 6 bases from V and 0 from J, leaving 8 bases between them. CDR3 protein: CASRATLNTEAFF. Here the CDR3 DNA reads TGTGCCAGCAGGGCCACCTTGAACACTGAAGCTTTCTTT.

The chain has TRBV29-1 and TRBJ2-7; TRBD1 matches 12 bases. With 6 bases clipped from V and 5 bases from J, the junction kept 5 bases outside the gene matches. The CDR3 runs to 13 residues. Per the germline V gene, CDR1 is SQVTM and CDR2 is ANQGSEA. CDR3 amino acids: CSVTGTGGHEQYF. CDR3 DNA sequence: TGCAGCGTAACCGGGACAGGGGGCCACGAGCAGTACTTC.

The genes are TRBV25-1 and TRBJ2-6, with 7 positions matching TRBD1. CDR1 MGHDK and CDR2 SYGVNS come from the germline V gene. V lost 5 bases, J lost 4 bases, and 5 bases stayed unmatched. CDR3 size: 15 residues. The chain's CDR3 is CASSSTGVGANVLTF. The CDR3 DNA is TGTGCCAGCAGTTCAACAGGGGTGGGGGCCAACGTCCTGACTTTC.

The CDR3 nucleotides read TGCGCCAGCAGCCCCGGACTAGCGGGACGTTCCTACAATGAGCAGTTCTTC. Translation gives CASSPGLAGRSYNEQFF. This sequence joins TRBV5-1 and TRBJ2-1; 12 positions match TRBD2. From germline, CDR1 is SGHRS and CDR2 YFSETQ. The J segment lost 1 base and the V segment lost 4 bases, leaving 6 bases of the junction unmatched. This CDR3 contains 17 residues.

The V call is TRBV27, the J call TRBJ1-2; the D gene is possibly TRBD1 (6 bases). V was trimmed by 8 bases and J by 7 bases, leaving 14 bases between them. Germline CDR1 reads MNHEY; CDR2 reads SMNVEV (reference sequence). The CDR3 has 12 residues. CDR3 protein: CASGTGPFGYTF. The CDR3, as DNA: TGTGCCAGCGGAACAGGGCCCTTTGGCTACACCTTC.

Here the CDR3 DNA reads TGTGCCAGCAGTTACGGGACAGGGGTAGAGACCCAGTACTTC. Translated: CASSYGTGVETQYF. This chain uses TRBV6-6 with TRBJ2-5, with 10 nucleotides matching TRBD1. The CDR3 sequence is 14 residues long. V lost 2 bases and J lost 4; bases outside the gene matches: 1. Per germline, CDR1 MNHNY and CDR2 SVGAGI (reference sequence).

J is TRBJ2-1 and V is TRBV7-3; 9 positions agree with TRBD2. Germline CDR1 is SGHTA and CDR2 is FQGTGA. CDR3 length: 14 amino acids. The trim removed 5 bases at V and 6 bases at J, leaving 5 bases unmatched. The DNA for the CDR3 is TGTGCCAGCAGCAGGCTAGCGGGGAGCAATGAGCAGTTCTTC. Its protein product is CASSRLAGSNEQFF. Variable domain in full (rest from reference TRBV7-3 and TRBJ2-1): GAGVSQTPSNKVTEKGKYVELRCDPISGHTALYWYRQSLGQGPEFLIYFQGTGAADDSGLPNDRFFAVRPEGSVSTLKIQRTERGDSAVYLCASSRLAGSNEQFFGPGTRLTVL.

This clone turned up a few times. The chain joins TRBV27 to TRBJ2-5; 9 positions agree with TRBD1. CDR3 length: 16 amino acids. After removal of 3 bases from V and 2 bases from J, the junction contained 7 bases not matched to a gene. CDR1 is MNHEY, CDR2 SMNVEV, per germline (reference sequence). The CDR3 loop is CASSFSGQGPQETQYF. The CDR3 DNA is TGTGCCAGCAGTTTTTCGGGACAGGGTCCTCAAGAGACCCAGTACTTC.

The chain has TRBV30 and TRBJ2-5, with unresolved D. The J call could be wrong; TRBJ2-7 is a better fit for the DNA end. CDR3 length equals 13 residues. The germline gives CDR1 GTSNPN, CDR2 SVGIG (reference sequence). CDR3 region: CAWSVRVPYEQYF. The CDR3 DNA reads TGTGCCTGGAGTGTACGTGTTCCCTACGAGCAGTACTTC.

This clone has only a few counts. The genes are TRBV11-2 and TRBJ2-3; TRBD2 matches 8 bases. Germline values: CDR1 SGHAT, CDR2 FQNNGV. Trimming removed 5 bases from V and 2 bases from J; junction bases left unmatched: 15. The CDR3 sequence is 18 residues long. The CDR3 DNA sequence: TGTGCCAGCAGCCAAACCCCAGGACTAGCTCCAGACACAGATACGCAGTATTTT. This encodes CASSQTPGLAPDTDTQYF.

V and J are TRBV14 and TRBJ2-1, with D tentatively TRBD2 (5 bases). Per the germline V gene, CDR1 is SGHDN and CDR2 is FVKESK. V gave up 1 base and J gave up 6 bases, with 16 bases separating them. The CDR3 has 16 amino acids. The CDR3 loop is CASSQGGVVWSNEQFF. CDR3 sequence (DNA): TGTGCCAGCAGCCAAGGGGGAGTGGTATGGAGCAATGAGCAGTTCTTC. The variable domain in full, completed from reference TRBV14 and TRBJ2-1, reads EAGVTQFPSHSVIEKGQTVTLRCDPISGHDNLYWYRRVMGKEIKFLLHFVKESKQDESGMPNNRFLAERTGGTYSTLKVQPAELEDSGVYFCASSQGGVVWSNEQFFGPGTRLTVL.

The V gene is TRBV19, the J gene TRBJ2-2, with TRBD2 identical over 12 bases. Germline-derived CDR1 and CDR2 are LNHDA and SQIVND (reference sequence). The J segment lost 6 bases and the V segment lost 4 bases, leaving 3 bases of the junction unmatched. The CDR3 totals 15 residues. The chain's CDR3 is CASSTSGGASGELFF. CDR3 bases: TGTGCCAGTAGTACTAGCGGGGGGGCTTCCGGGGAGCTGTTTTTT. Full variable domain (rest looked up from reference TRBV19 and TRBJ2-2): DGGITQSPKYLFRKEGQNVTLSCEQNLNHDAMYWYRQDPGQGLRLIYYSQIVNDFQKGDIAEGYSVSREKKESFPLTVTSAQKNPTAFYLCASSTSGGASGELFFGEGSRLTVL.